This T cell receptor (beta chain) was identified in a study of radiation and T cells in renal cell carcinoma. Study-level points and caveats: Top tumor clonotypes rose in blood 2 weeks post-radiation, then contracted.

As for this clone: Its antigen is not known.

Time point given: baseline pretreatment blood. Treatment denoted: 15 Gy SBRT to primary tumor, nephrectomy 4 weeks later. Blood was sampled at baseline, 2 weeks and 4 weeks after SBRT. Clear cell pathology was present in this patient's renal cell carcinoma. The CDR3 contains 13 residues. Germline lookup yields CDR1 SGHTA and CDR2 FQGNSA. The junction had 1 base not matched to a gene; V was cut back by 5 bases and J by 6 bases. TCRdb keeps only in-frame clones here, not all; method: immunoSEQ multiplex PCR. The profile shows roughly 130,000 clones, 70% to 90% of them singletons. The genes are TRBV7-2 and TRBJ2-3; TRBD2 agrees at 11 bases. The clonotype was recovered from a woman between 50 and 59 years old with renal cell carcinoma. This material consisted of blood, taken from a patient whose treatment included radiotherapy and nephrectomy. The CDR3 sequence: CASSPSGGDTQYF. The CDR3 DNA reads TGTGCCAGCAGCCCTAGCGGGGGGGATACGCAGTATTTT.